The 30 T cell receptor beta chains in this list originate from one sample, sequenced in a study of OX40 agonist ivuxolimab in advanced cancers. Sequencing was performed with immunoSEQ multiplex PCR; in TCRdb, only in-frame clones are kept and a portion is missing. The table has about 71,000 clones, roughly 81% seen once. The sample in question was CD4+ or CD8+ T cells sorted from blood, obtained in a trial of the OX40 agonist ivuxolimab. The receptors stem from an adult with an advanced solid tumor such as melanoma, head and neck, liver or kidney cancer.

This rearrangement joins TRBV19 to TRBJ1-3; 10 bases are a match to TRBD1. Germline CDR1 LNHDA, CDR2 SQIVND (reference sequence). V lost 5 bases to trimming and J lost 0 bases; unmatched junction nucleotides: 7. CDR3 length: 17 residues. The CDR3 nucleotides are TGTGCCAGTAGTCCCGGGACAGGGGCCTTCTCTGGAAACACCATATATTTT. Its protein product is CASSPGTGAFSGNTIYF.

This rearrangement joins TRBV15 to TRBJ1-5; D gene uncertain. Trimming took 0 bases from V and 6 from J, leaving 12 bases between them. Looked up from germline, CDR1 is LNHNV and CDR2 is YYDKDF (reference sequence). The CDR3 is 15 residues long. In DNA, the CDR3 is TGTGCCACCAGCAGAGAGCCAGTTTCGGGTCAGCCCCAGCATTTT. It translates to CATSREPVSGQPQHF.

This chain joins TRBV7-8 and TRBJ2-7; 10 bases agree with TRBD1. The CDR3 length is 16 residues. Germline CDR1 reads SGHVS; CDR2 reads FQNEAQ. The V gene end was trimmed by 2 bases and the J gene end by 7 bases; junction bases not matched to a gene: 11. The CDR3: CASSLWTGTGVREQYF. The CDR3 nucleotides are TGTGCCAGCAGCTTATGGACCGGGACAGGGGTGAGGGAGCAGTACTTC.

This chain joins TRBV5-1 and TRBJ1-1, with 7 bases identical to TRBD1. This CDR3 spans 14 amino acids. CDR1 is SGHRS and CDR2 is YFSETQ in the germline V gene. Trimming took 1 base from V and 4 from J; bases not matched to a gene: 4. CDR3 loop: CASSLTYRGTEAFF. CDR3 nucleotide sequence: TGCGCCAGCAGCTTGACCTACAGGGGCACTGAAGCTTTCTTT.

This chain joins TRBV9 and TRBJ1-5; possibly TRBD1 for D (6 bases). The CDR3 totals 15 residues. From germline, CDR1 is SGDLS and CDR2 YYNGEE. V was pared by 4 bases and J by 2 bases, with 13 bases between. In nucleotides, the CDR3 is TGTGCCAGCAGCCCGGTGCCAGGGGGCAATCAGCCCCAGCATTTT. It encodes CASSPVPGGNQPQHF.

The J gene is TRBJ1-1, the V gene TRBV6-1, with a weak D call TRBD1 (5 bases). The CDR3 consists of 13 residues. V shed 6 bases and J shed 4 bases, with 12 bases lying between them. Germline V gene sequence: CDR1 MNHNS, CDR2 SASEGT. Here the CDR3 DNA reads TGTGCCAGCAGGCGGGGTGGGGGCACTGAAGCTTTCTTT. It is translated as CASRRGGGTEAFF.

This chain uses TRBV7-8 with TRBJ2-7; D gene unclear. The V end was cut by 5 bases, the J end by 3 bases, with 5 bases between. Germline CDR1 and CDR2: SGHVS and FQNEAQ. CDR3 size: 11 residues. CDR3 coding DNA: TGTGCCAGCAGCCCGCTCTACGAGCAGTACTTC. It is translated as CASSPLYEQYF.

V usage is TRBV30 and J usage is TRBJ2-3, with unresolved D. The CDR3 has 12 residues. Per germline, CDR1 GTSNPN and CDR2 SVGIG (reference sequence). Trimming shortened V by 4 bases and J by 2 bases, and 7 bases separated the two germline ends. CDR3 sequence: CAWTGYTDTQYF. For the CDR3, the DNA is TGTGCCTGGACCGGATACACAGATACGCAGTATTTT.

The rearrangement links TRBV5-4 to TRBJ2-1, with 10 bases that match TRBD2. CDR1 and CDR2 from the germline V gene are SGHNT and YYREEE (reference sequence). The CDR3 length is 17 residues. V dropped 4 bases and J dropped 7; count of bases not matched to a gene: 14. The CDR3 nucleotides read TGTGCCAGCAGCCCGGCCGGGACTAGCGTTCCTACAAATGAGCAGTTCTTC. Translation gives CASSPAGTSVPTNEQFF. Full variable domain (remainder filled in from reference TRBV5-4 and TRBJ2-1): ETGVTQSPTHLIKTRGQQVTLRCSSQSGHNTVSWYQQALGQGPQFIFQYYREEENGRGNFPPRFSGLQFPNYSSELNVNALELDDSALYLCASSPAGTSVPTNEQFFGPGTRLTVL.

The gene calls are TRBV6-1 and TRBJ1-4, with TRBD1 matching 8 bases. After removal of 3 bases from V and 7 bases from J, the junction contained 4 bases not matched to a gene. The CDR3 extends over 14 amino acids. Germline CDR1 reads MNHNS; CDR2 reads SASEGT. The CDR3 sequence is CASSEDRVTEKLFF. CDR3 sequence (DNA): TGTGCCAGCAGTGAGGACAGGGTGACTGAAAAACTGTTTTTT.

This clone came up a few times. V is TRBV10-1 and J is TRBJ2-7; D might be TRBD1 (5 bases). The germline CDR1 and CDR2 sequences are WNHNN and SYGVQD (reference sequence). The V and J ends lost 7 bases and 2 bases respectively, with 24 bases between them. The CDR3 contains 17 residues. The CDR3 nucleotides read TGCGCCAGCACCGATTGCGATGACAGAGCCCCTACCTACGAGCAGTACTTC. Its translation is CASTDCDDRAPTYEQYF.

In this sample, this clone turned up once. This chain uses TRBV6-6 with TRBJ2-1; 15 nucleotides align to TRBD2. Germline V CDR1 and CDR2: MNHNY, SVGAGI (reference sequence). V lost 6 bases to trimming and J lost 8 bases; unmatched junction nucleotides: 5. The CDR3 runs 15 residues. The CDR3 loop is CASSWTSGGEYEQFF. In DNA form, the CDR3 reads TGTGCCAGCAGCTGGACTAGCGGGGGGGAATATGAGCAGTTCTTC.

V and J are TRBV27 and TRBJ1-2, with a possible D match to TRBD1 (6 bases). The germline V gene encodes CDR1 MNHEY and CDR2 SMNVEV (reference sequence). The CDR3 sequence is 13 residues long. V lost 5 bases, J lost 7 bases, and 14 bases lay in between. CDR3 amino acids: CASSARGAGGYTF. As DNA, the CDR3 is TGTGCCAGCAGTGCTAGGGGGGCTGGTGGCTACACCTTC.

The table lists this clone with a count of one. The chain is built from TRBV4-2 and TRBJ2-4; D might be TRBD1 (5 bases). Trimming cost V 4 bases and J 13 bases, with 17 bases left between them. In germline, CDR1 is LGHNA, CDR2 YNFKEQ. The CDR3 is 13 residues long. CDR3 in DNA: TGTGCCAGCAGCCCAGAGACCAGACAGAGACAGTACTTC. Amino acid sequence: CASSPETRQRQYF.

V and J are TRBV5-1 and TRBJ2-5, with 8 bases matching TRBD1. From germline, CDR1 is SGHRS and CDR2 YFSETQ. The length of the CDR3 is 14 residues. J lost 5 bases, V lost 3 bases, and 6 bases had no gene match. The CDR3 protein is CASSSRGQGETQYF. In DNA, the CDR3 is TGCGCCAGCAGCTCCAGGGGGCAGGGGGAGACCCAGTACTTC.

The chain recombines TRBV6-1 with TRBJ2-7; 8 bases are a match to TRBD2. The CDR3 runs to 15 residues. Trimming took 4 bases from V and 3 from J; bases not matched to a gene: 8. Germline V lookup: CDR1 MNHNS, CDR2 SASEGT. CDR3 residues: CASSARGAGDYEQYF. CDR3 nucleotides: TGTGCCAGCAGTGCCCGGGGAGCGGGAGACTACGAGCAGTACTTC.

The rearrangement joins TRBV15 to TRBJ2-7, with D hard to call. The CDR3 contains 14 residues. Deletions cut 0 bases from V and 3 bases from J, with 9 bases between. Germline assignment: CDR1 LNHNV and CDR2 YYDKDF (reference sequence). CDR3 sequence (DNA): TGTGCCACCAGCAGAGAAGCTACCAGCTACGAGCAGTACTTC. This translates into CATSREATSYEQYF.

The chain uses TRBV25-1 and TRBJ1-2; D perhaps matches TRBD1 (5 bases). The CDR3 is made up of 11 amino acids. Trimming left V 9 bases short and J 5 bases short, with 10 bases between. Germline V lookup: CDR1 MGHDK, CDR2 SYGVNS. The CDR3 region is CASSQDYGYTF. The CDR3 DNA follows: TGTGCCAGTTCACAGGATTATGGCTACACCTTC.

The chain links TRBV30 to TRBJ1-4; 7 bases map to TRBD1. J was trimmed by 7 bases and V by 3 bases; bases with no gene match: 2. The germline CDR1 and CDR2 sequences are GTSNPN and SVGIG (reference sequence). The CDR3 is made up of 12 amino acids. CDR3 coding DNA: TGTGCCTGGAGGACAGGGAGTGAAAAACTGTTTTTT. Amino acids: CAWRTGSEKLFF.

The V gene is TRBV5-4, the J gene TRBJ1-1; 7 nucleotides align to TRBD1. The V gene's germline CDR1 is SGHNT and CDR2 YYREEE (reference sequence). The CDR3 extends over 15 amino acids. Unmatched junction bases numbered 7, after V lost 1 base and J lost 4 bases. The CDR3 reads CASSLIDRAGTEAFF. DNA for the CDR3: TGTGCCAGCAGCTTGATTGACAGGGCGGGCACTGAAGCTTTCTTT.

This rearrangement joins TRBV29-1 to TRBJ2-3; tentatively, D is TRBD1 (5 bases). Germline V gives CDR1 SQVTM, CDR2 ANQGSEA. The CDR3 extends over 15 amino acids. Trimming removed 0 bases from V and 4 bases from J, with 14 bases in between. This CDR3 is CSVEDNTGNPDTQYF. The CDR3 coding sequence is TGCAGCGTTGAAGATAACACAGGTAACCCAGATACGCAGTATTTT.

This chain connects TRBV30 to TRBJ1-2, with D unclear. Per germline, CDR1 GTSNPN and CDR2 SVGIG (reference sequence). The germline V and J ends were trimmed by 1 base and 0 bases, with 3 bases remaining between them. This CDR3 contains 12 residues. The CDR3 nucleotides are TGTGCCTGGAGTGCTGCTAACTATGGCTACACCTTC. Translation gives CAWSAANYGYTF.

The chain combines TRBV6-5 with TRBJ1-2; D not certain. The CDR3 spans 13 residues. The V end lost 10 bases, the J end lost 0 bases, and 12 bases lay between the germline ends. Germline V gene lookup returns CDR1 MNHEY and CDR2 SVGAGI. CDR3 bases: TGTGCCACCCAAAGGTCGTCTAACTATGGCTACACCTTC. Translated: CATQRSSNYGYTF.

CDR3 loop: CASSRGPYAGYTF. For the CDR3, the DNA is TGTGCCAGCAGTAGGGGGCCTTATGCAGGCTACACCTTC. The chain couples TRBV6-5 to TRBJ1-2; 7 positions match TRBD1. The CDR3 spans 13 residues. In germline, CDR1 is MNHEY, CDR2 SVGAGI. The ends lost 5 bases at V and 8 bases at J; junction bases unmatched: 8.

The chain uses TRBV11-2 and TRBJ1-1; no reliable D call. This CDR3 contains 15 residues. V dropped 2 bases and J dropped 1 base, with 11 bases sitting between them. Germline V CDR1 and CDR2: SGHAT, FQNNGV. For the CDR3, the DNA is TGTGCCAGCAGCTTAAGTGTGACCCGGAACACTGAAGCTTTCTTT. Its translation: CASSLSVTRNTEAFF.

This clone has at least ten counts. V and J are TRBV11-2 and TRBJ1-1; D possibly corresponds to TRBD1 (5 bases). This CDR3 is built from 14 residues. Germline V gene lookup returns CDR1 SGHAT and CDR2 FQNNGV. V lost 0 bases and J 7 bases, leaving 12 bases between the germline ends. The CDR3 loop reads CASSLDLGRGEAFF. The DNA for the CDR3 is TGTGCCAGCAGCTTAGATCTGGGACGGGGTGAAGCTTTCTTT.

This clone has a handful of counts. The chain has TRBV25-1 and TRBJ1-2; the D gene is possibly TRBD1 (5 bases). The V and J ends lost 10 bases and 8 bases respectively, with 14 bases between them. The CDR3 covers 11 residues. Germline V gene lookup returns CDR1 MGHDK and CDR2 SYGVNS. CDR3 in amino acids: CATLGGRGYTF. CDR3 coding DNA: TGTGCCACCCTCGGGGGGAGAGGCTACACCTTC.

The chain employs TRBV28 and TRBJ1-5; D may be TRBD1 (6 bases). With 7 bases removed from V and 2 bases from J, the gap between germline ends came to 15 bases. The germline V gene encodes CDR1 MDHEN and CDR2 SYDVKM. This CDR3 is built from 15 residues. CDR3 sequence (DNA): TGTGCCAGCATTACAGGGCGATTAGGCAATCAGCCCCAGCATTTT. Amino acid sequence: CASITGRLGNQPQHF. Using reference TRBV28 and TRBJ1-5 for the parts outside the CDR3, the full variable domain is DVKVTQSSRYLVKRTGEKVFLECVQDMDHENMFWYRQDPGLGLRLIYFSYDVKMKEKGDIPEGYSVSREKKERFSLILESASTNQTSMYLCASITGRLGNQPQHFGDGTRLSIL.

V usage is TRBV5-1 and J usage is TRBJ2-7; 9 bases fit TRBD1. CDR1 is SGHRS, CDR2 YFSETQ, per germline. Trimming cost V 3 bases and J 3 bases; bases outside gene matches: 7. This CDR3 has 15 amino acids. DNA of the CDR3: TGCGCCAGCAGCTCCCGGGACAGGGACATCTACGAGCAGTACTTC. Its translation is CASSSRDRDIYEQYF.

The chain links TRBV20-1 to TRBJ1-4; D is undetermined. Germline V CDR1 and CDR2: DFQATT, SNEGSKA (reference sequence). The CDR3 runs 11 residues. Trimming removed 3 bases at V and 8 bases at J, with 7 bases between. The CDR3 nucleotides are TGCAGTGCTAGGGCCGGGGAAAAACTGTTTTTT. Amino acids: CSARAGEKLFF.